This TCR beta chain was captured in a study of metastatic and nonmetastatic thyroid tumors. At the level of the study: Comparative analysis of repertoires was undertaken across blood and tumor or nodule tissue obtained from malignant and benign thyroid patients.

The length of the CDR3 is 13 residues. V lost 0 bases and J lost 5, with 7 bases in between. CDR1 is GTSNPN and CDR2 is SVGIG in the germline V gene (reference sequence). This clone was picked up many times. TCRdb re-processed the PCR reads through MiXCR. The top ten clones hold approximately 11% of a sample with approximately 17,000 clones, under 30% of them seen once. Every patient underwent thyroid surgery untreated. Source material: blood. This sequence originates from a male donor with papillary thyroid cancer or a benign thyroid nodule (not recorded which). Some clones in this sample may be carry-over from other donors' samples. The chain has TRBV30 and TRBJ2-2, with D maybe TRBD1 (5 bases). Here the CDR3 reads CAWSVRETGELFF. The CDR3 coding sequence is TGTGCCTGGAGTGTCAGGGAAACCGGGGAGCTGTTTTTT.